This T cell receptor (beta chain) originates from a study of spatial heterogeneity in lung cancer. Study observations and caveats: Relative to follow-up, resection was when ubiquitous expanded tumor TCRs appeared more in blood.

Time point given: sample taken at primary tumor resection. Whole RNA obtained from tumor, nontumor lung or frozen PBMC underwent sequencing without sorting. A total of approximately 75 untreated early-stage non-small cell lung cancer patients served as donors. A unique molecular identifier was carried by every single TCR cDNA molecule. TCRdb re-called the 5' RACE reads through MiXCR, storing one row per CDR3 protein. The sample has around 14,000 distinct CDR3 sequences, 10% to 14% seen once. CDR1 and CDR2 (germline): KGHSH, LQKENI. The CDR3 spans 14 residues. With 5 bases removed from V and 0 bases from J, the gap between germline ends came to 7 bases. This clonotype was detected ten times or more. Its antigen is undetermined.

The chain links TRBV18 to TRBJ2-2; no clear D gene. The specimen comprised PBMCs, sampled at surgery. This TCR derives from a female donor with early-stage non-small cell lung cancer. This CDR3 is CASSELSNTGELFF. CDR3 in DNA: TGTGCCAGCTCAGAGCTTTCGAACACCGGGGAGCTGTTTTTT.